The sequence of this TCR beta chain was determined in a study of OX40 agonist ivuxolimab in advanced cancers. Study findings and constraints: At doses 0.1 to 3.0 mg/kg, CD4+ and CD8+ clones expanded.

Turning to this clone: The antigen remains undetermined.

Peripheral blood came from all dose cohorts at three timepoints. The assay was immunoSEQ multiplex PCR, and TCRdb's table has in-frame clones only and misses some. The table shows about 58,000 clones, with around 79% occurring only once. Germline V CDR1 and CDR2: SEHNR, FQNEAQ (reference sequence). Trimming took 0 bases from V and 4 from J, leaving 7 bases between them. This CDR3 is built from 14 residues. This clonotype originated in an adult with an advanced solid tumor such as melanoma, head and neck, liver or kidney cancer. The sequenced sample was CD4+ or CD8+ T cells sorted from blood, obtained in a trial of the OX40 agonist ivuxolimab. The chain combines TRBV7-9 with TRBJ2-1; D gene uncertain. The CDR3 DNA follows: TGTGCCAGCAGCTTAGCCTTAACTTACAATGAGCAGTTCTTC. Its protein product is CASSLALTYNEQFF. The full variable domain, with the rest looked up from reference TRBV7-9 and TRBJ2-1, is DTGVSQNPRHKITKRGQNVTFRCDPISEHNRLYWYRQTLGQGPEFLTYFQNEAQLEKSRLLSDRFSAERPKGSFSTLEIQRTEQGDSAMYLCASSLALTYNEQFFGPGTRLTVL.